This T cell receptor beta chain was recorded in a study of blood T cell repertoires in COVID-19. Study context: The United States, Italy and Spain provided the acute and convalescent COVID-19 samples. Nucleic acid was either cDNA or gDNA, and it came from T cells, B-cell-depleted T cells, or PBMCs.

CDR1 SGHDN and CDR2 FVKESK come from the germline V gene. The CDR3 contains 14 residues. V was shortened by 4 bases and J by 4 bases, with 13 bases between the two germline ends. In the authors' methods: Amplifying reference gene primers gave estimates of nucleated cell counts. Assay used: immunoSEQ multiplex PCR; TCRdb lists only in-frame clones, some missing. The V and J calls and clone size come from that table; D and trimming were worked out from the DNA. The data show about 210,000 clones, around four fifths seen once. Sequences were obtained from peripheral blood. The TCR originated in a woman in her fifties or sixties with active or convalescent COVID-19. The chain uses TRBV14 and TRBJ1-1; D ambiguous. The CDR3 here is CASSPRGRPTEAFF. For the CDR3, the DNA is TGTGCCAGCAGCCCCCGAGGGAGACCCACTGAAGCTTTCTTT. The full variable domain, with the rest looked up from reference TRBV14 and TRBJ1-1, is EAGVTQFPSHSVIEKGQTVTLRCDPISGHDNLYWYRRVMGKEIKFLLHFVKESKQDESGMPNNRFLAERTGGTYSTLKVQPAELEDSGVYFCASSPRGRPTEAFFGQGTRLTVV.